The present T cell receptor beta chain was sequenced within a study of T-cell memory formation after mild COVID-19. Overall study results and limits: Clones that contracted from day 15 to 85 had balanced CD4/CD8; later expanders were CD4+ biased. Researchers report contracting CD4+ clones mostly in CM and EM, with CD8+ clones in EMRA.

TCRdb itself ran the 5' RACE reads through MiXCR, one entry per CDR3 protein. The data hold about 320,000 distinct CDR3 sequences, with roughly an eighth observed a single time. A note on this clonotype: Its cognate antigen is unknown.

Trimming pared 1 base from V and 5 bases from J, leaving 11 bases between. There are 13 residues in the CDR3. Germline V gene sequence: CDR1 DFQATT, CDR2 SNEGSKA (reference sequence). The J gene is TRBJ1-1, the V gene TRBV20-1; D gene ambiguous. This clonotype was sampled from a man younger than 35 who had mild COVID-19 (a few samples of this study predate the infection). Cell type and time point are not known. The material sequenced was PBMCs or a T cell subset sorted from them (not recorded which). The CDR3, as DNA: TGCAGTGCTAGAGGTGTTTTAGGTACTGAAGCTTTCTTT. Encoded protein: CSARGVLGTEAFF.